This passage covers 26 T cell receptor beta chains from one sample sequenced in a study of human CD8 memory T cell subsets. Generation of TCR beta libraries used UMI-labeled 5' RACE. For each CDR3 protein, TCRdb gives one entry from its re-call of the 5' RACE reads, without DNA. The table lists around 6,800 distinct CDR3 sequences. With exhausted-like traits, TPEX cells were early memory CD8+ T cells that were CCR7+ PD-1+ TIGIT+. The sequencing input was CD8+ T cells from PBMCs. The origin of the receptors is a human donor in good health.

V and J are TRBV20-1 and TRBJ1-5. Germline values: CDR1 DFQATT, CDR2 SNEGSKA (reference sequence). CDR3 size: 12 residues. CDR3 residues: CSARDLVQPQHF.

The chain couples TRBV7-2 to TRBJ1-5. Per the germline V gene, CDR1 is SGHTA and CDR2 is FQGNSA. There are 15 residues in the CDR3. The CDR3 sequence is CASSLVVEGNQPQHF.

This clonotype is medium-sized by frequency. The V gene is TRBV4-1, the J gene TRBJ1-5. The germline CDR1 and CDR2 sequences are MGHRA and YSYEKL. The CDR3 length is 14 residues. CDR3 protein: CASSQDRENQPQHF.

CDR3 residues: CSARGPMTSGKADTQYF. The V gene is TRBV20-1, the J gene TRBJ2-3; lacking DNA, the TRBD2 call made by TCRdb goes unchecked. The CDR3 runs to 17 residues. Germline values: CDR1 DFQATT, CDR2 SNEGSKA (reference sequence).

This clonotype is labeled large based on frequency. The chain uses TRBV11-2 and TRBJ2-5; TCRdb designates TRBD1, a call that cannot be tested without DNA. CDR3 length: 14 amino acids. In germline, CDR1 is SGHAT, CDR2 FQNNGV. The CDR3 sequence: CASSLTTGVETQYF.

The chain has TRBV6-2 or TRBV6-3 and TRBJ2-2; TCRdb lists TRBD1, though no DNA is available to test this call. Per germline, CDR1 MNHEY and CDR2 SVGEGT. CDR3 length equals 17 residues. The chain's CDR3 is CASSYSHPGGSTGELFF.

The chain combines TRBV6-1 with TRBJ2-4; the TCRdb call, TRBD1, lacks DNA for checking. CDR3 length: 14 residues. The germline CDR1 and CDR2 sequences are MNHNS and SASEGT. CDR3 loop: CAAREGANKNIQYF.

The chain joins TRBV6-5 to TRBJ2-2; TCRdb calls TRBD1, which cannot be checked without DNA. The CDR3 totals 15 residues. The germline gives CDR1 MNHEY, CDR2 SVGAGI. The CDR3 here is CASSYYAGLVGELFF.

The CDR3 sequence is CASSDVEGAVTGELFF. The V gene is TRBV2, the J gene TRBJ2-2; TCRdb designates TRBD1, a call that cannot be tested without DNA. The CDR3 consists of 16 residues. Germline CDR1 reads SNHLY; CDR2 reads FYNNEI. The variable domain in full, with the rest retrieved from reference TRBV2 and TRBJ2-2, is EPEVTQTPSHQVTQMGQEVILRCVPISNHLYFYWYRQILGQKVEFLVSFYNNEISEKSEIFDDQFSVERPDGSNFTLKIRSTKLEDSAMYFCASSDVEGAVTGELFFGEGSRLTVL.

The V gene is TRBV5-4, the J gene TRBJ2-1; TCRdb's D gene call, TRBD2, goes unchecked for lack of DNA. Germline CDR1 SGHNT, CDR2 YYREEE (reference sequence). This CDR3 region has 17 residues. The CDR3 reads CASSFGLESGRASEQFF.

The chain joins TRBV7-3 to TRBJ2-1. Germline V gene data show CDR1 as SGHTA and CDR2 as FQGTGA. The CDR3 totals 16 residues. The CDR3 sequence is CASSLGSGLTYNEQFF.

This sequence joins TRBV7-9 and TRBJ1-1; absent DNA, TCRdb's TRBD1 call cannot be checked. CDR3 length equals 17 residues. Germline loops: CDR1 SEHNR, CDR2 FQNEAQ (reference sequence). CDR3 sequence: CASSLGSGGSEDTEAFF.

J is TRBJ1-4 and V is TRBV7-6; as DNA is missing, the TRBD1 call by TCRdb cannot be tested. This CDR3 contains 17 residues. The germline gives CDR1 SGHVS, CDR2 FNYEAQ. CDR3 sequence reads: CASSPGTVLSTNEKLFF.

The chain joins TRBV4-1 to TRBJ1-6; as DNA is missing, the TRBD1 call by TCRdb cannot be tested. Germline V gene sequence: CDR1 MGHRA, CDR2 YSYEKL. This CDR3 is 15 amino acids long. The CDR3 loop is CASSQVLQGFSPLHF.

J is TRBJ2-1 and V is TRBV9; there is no DNA to check the TCRdb D call of TRBD1. Germline CDR1 reads SGDLS; CDR2 reads YYNGEE. This CDR3 contains 14 residues. The CDR3 loop is CASSVATRVNEQFF.

This sequence joins TRBV20-1 and TRBJ1-5; the D gene TCRdb calls, TRBD1, cannot be checked with no DNA. The CDR3 covers 15 residues. CDR1 is DFQATT and CDR2 is SNEGSKA in the germline V gene (reference sequence). This CDR3 is CSARGYRESNQPQHF.

The chain recombines TRBV30 with TRBJ2-7. The germline V gene has CDR1 GTSNPN and CDR2 SVGIG (reference sequence). The CDR3 is 12 amino acids. The CDR3 sequence is CAWSVASYEQYF. Supplemented by reference TRBV30 and TRBJ2-7, the full variable domain reads SQTIHQWPATLVQPVGSPLSLECTVEGTSNPNLYWYRQAAGRGLQLLFYSVGIGQISSEVPQNLSASRPQDRQFILSSKKLLLSDSGFYLCAWSVASYEQYFGPGTRLTVT.

This chain uses TRBV27 with TRBJ2-3. Per the germline V gene, CDR1 is MNHEY and CDR2 is SMNVEV (reference sequence). The CDR3 covers 13 residues. CDR3 sequence: CASSLGYTDTQYF.

V is TRBV5-1 and J is TRBJ2-3; absent DNA, TCRdb's TRBD2 call cannot be checked. The CDR3 extends over 18 amino acids. Germline V gene sequence: CDR1 SGHRS, CDR2 YFSETQ. CDR3 protein: CASSGLAGARRSTDTQYF. The variable domain in full, completed from reference TRBV5-1 and TRBJ2-3, reads KAGVTQTPRYLIKTRGQQVTLSCSPISGHRSVSWYQQTPGQGLQFLFEYFSETQRNKGNFPGRFSGRQFSNSRSEMNVSTLELGDSALYLCASSGLAGARRSTDTQYFGPGTRLTVL.

The chain links TRBV5-4 to TRBJ2-3; as DNA is missing, the TRBD1 call by TCRdb cannot be tested. Looked up from germline, CDR1 is SGHNT and CDR2 is YYREEE (reference sequence). The length of the CDR3 is 15 residues. CDR3 sequence: CASSSRGGDVDTQYF. Supplemented by reference TRBV5-4 and TRBJ2-3, the full variable domain reads ETGVTQSPTHLIKTRGQQVTLRCSSQSGHNTVSWYQQALGQGPQFIFQYYREEENGRGNFPPRFSGLQFPNYSSELNVNALELDDSALYLCASSSRGGDVDTQYFGPGTRLTVL.

The CDR3 sequence: CASSPRSTNTGELFF. This chain joins TRBV4-1 and TRBJ2-2. The CDR3 is 15 amino acids. Germline V CDR1 and CDR2: MGHRA, YSYEKL.

The V call is TRBV19, the J call TRBJ2-1. The CDR3 length is 15 residues. CDR1 is LNHDA, CDR2 SQIVND, per germline (reference sequence). The CDR3 region is CASSMGAESWNEQFF. The variable domain in full, with the rest retrieved from reference TRBV19 and TRBJ2-1, is DGGITQSPKYLFRKEGQNVTLSCEQNLNHDAMYWYRQDPGQGLRLIYYSQIVNDFQKGDIAEGYSVSREKKESFPLTVTSAQKNPTAFYLCASSMGAESWNEQFFGPGTRLTVL.

The chain carries TRBV4-1 and TRBJ2-7; TCRdb picks TRBD2, but there is no DNA to check that call. From germline, CDR1 is MGHRA and CDR2 YSYEKL. This CDR3 spans 14 amino acids. The CDR3 sequence: CASSQDAGGYEQYF.

This rearrangement joins TRBV7-8 to TRBJ2-7; TCRdb names TRBD2, which stays unverified in the absence of DNA. Germline V CDR1 and CDR2: SGHVS, FQNEAQ. The CDR3 runs to 15 residues. This CDR3 reads CASSESGGLTYEQYF. Full variable domain (missing parts from reference TRBV7-8 and TRBJ2-7): GAGVSQSPRYKVAKRGQDVALRCDPISGHVSLFWYQQALGQGPEFLTYFQNEAQLDKSGLPSDRFFAERPEGSVSTLKIQRTQQEDSAVYLCASSESGGLTYEQYFGPGTRLTVT.

This clonotype is deemed medium-sized (0.01 to 0.1%) by its frequency. The chain employs TRBV21-1 and TRBJ2-5; TCRdb reports TRBD1, a call that lacks DNA to check it against. TRBV21-1 is described as a pseudogene. The CDR3 loop spans 17 amino acids. CDR3: CASSQTHCRQGEETQYF.

V gene TRBV15 combines with J gene TRBJ2-2; with no DNA, the TCRdb D assignment of TRBD1 cannot be verified. The CDR3 extends over 14 amino acids. CDR1 LNHNV and CDR2 YYDKDF come from the germline V gene (reference sequence). The CDR3 reads CATSPGEKTGELFF.